This TCR beta chain was sequenced in a study of cytomegalovirus exposure and HLA in healthy donors. The PCR had 60 Vbeta and 13 Jbeta primers. Some clones are missing from TCRdb's copy, which holds only in-frame ones; the method was immunoSEQ multiplex PCR. The data hold about 120,000 clones, with 75% to 80% observed a single time. This CDR3 region has 15 residues. Germline V gene data show CDR1 as SGHVS and CDR2 as FQNEAQ. V was shortened by 5 bases and J by 2 bases, with 13 bases between the two germline ends. Sequenced sample: PBMCs. This chain connects TRBV7-8 to TRBJ1-3, with D possibly TRBD1 on 5 matching bases. This TCR was sampled from a woman aged 30 to 39 in good health and CMV-seropositive. Here the CDR3 reads CASSAGQGAGNTIYF. The CDR3 nucleotides read TGTGCCAGCAGCGCGGGGCAGGGCGCTGGAAACACCATATATTTT. Based on the CDR3 plus reference TRBV7-8 and TRBJ1-3, the full variable domain is GAGVSQSPRYKVAKRGQDVALRCDPISGHVSLFWYQQALGQGPEFLTYFQNEAQLDKSGLPSDRFFAERPEGSVSTLKIQRTQQEDSAVYLCASSAGQGAGNTIYFGEGSWLTVV.